Listed here are 24 T cell receptor beta chains from one sample, sequenced in a study of blood T cell repertoires in COVID-19. Using immunoSEQ multiplex PCR, the repertoire was profiled, and TCRdb retains in-frame clones only, with some absent. The sample includes about 59,000 clones, around 80% of them seen just once. Sequenced input: peripheral blood. These receptors were taken from a man aged 80 or over with acute or convalescent COVID-19.

This chain joins TRBV5-1 and TRBJ2-1, with 8 bases fitting TRBD2. CDR1 and CDR2 (germline): SGHRS, YFSETQ. The CDR3 covers 15 residues. V was clipped by 0 bases and J by 5 bases; unmatched bases: 4. The CDR3 coding sequence is TGCGCCAGCAGCTTGGGAGGGACTAGTAACAATGAGCAGTTCTTC. Translating it yields CASSLGGTSNNEQFF.

The CDR3 reads CAISEEKGNTIYF. In DNA form, the CDR3 reads TGTGCCATCAGTGAAGAAAAGGGGAACACCATATATTTT. The chain couples TRBV10-3 to TRBJ1-3; the D gene is possibly TRBD1 (5 bases). This CDR3 contains 13 residues. With 3 bases removed from V and 7 bases from J, the gap between germline ends came to 10 bases. Germline V CDR1 and CDR2: ENHRY, SYGVKD.

This sequence joins TRBV7-3 and TRBJ2-7, with no clear D. V dropped 1 base and J dropped 3 bases, with 7 bases sitting between them. CDR3 size: 13 residues. CDR1 is SGHTA and CDR2 is FQGTGA in the germline V gene. CDR3 residues: CASSLNTHYEQYF. The CDR3, as DNA: TGTGCCAGCAGCTTAAACACGCACTACGAGCAGTACTTC. Combining the CDR3 with reference TRBV7-3 and TRBJ2-7 gives the whole variable domain GAGVSQTPSNKVTEKGKYVELRCDPISGHTALYWYRQSLGQGPEFLIYFQGTGAADDSGLPNDRFFAVRPEGSVSTLKIQRTERGDSAVYLCASSLNTHYEQYFGPGTRLTVT.

The chain combines TRBV29-1 with TRBJ2-5; D is unclear. CDR1 is SQVTM, CDR2 ANQGSEA, per germline. The CDR3 extends over 13 amino acids. The V and J ends lost 0 bases and 7 bases respectively, with 12 bases between them. As DNA, the CDR3 is TGCAGCGTTGAAGATGTTCAAGGCGGGACCCAGTACTTC. Translation gives CSVEDVQGGTQYF.

The chain uses TRBV3-1 (or the pseudogene TRBV3-2) and TRBJ1-3; D is unresolved. Trimming stripped 4 bases from V and 0 bases from J, with 19 bases between. Per the germline V gene, CDR1 is LGHDT and CDR2 is YNNKEL (reference sequence). This CDR3 comprises 18 residues. DNA of the CDR3: TGTGCCAGCAGCCTTGGCCCCCCCATGCAAAGCTCTGGAAACACCATATATTTT. Translating gives CASSLGPPMQSSGNTIYF.

V and J are TRBV7-8 and TRBJ1-1, with TRBD1 matching 7 bases. With 1 base clipped from V and 5 bases from J, the junction kept 10 bases outside the gene matches. Germline CDR1 is SGHVS and CDR2 is FQNEAQ. The CDR3 contains 16 residues. The CDR3 reads CASSLVTPTGRTEAFF. The CDR3 DNA reads as TGTGCCAGCAGCTTAGTGACCCCGACAGGGAGAACTGAAGCTTTCTTT.

The rearrangement uses TRBV9 and TRBJ1-1; TRBD1 matches at 7 bases. In germline, CDR1 is SGDLS, CDR2 YYNGEE. The V segment lost 5 bases and the J segment 0 bases; nucleotides outside the gene matches: 7. The CDR3 length is 15 residues. CDR3 bases: TGTGCCAGCAGTCCGGGACAGACGTTGAACACTGAAGCTTTCTTT. Its translation: CASSPGQTLNTEAFF.

The chain combines TRBV5-1 with TRBJ2-2; D perhaps matches TRBD2 (5 bases). V was pared by 2 bases and J by 2 bases, with 10 bases between. The V gene's germline CDR1 is SGHRS and CDR2 YFSETQ. This CDR3 comprises 15 residues. CDR3 in amino acids: CASSFLTGNTGELFF. The CDR3 bases are TGCGCCAGCAGCTTTCTGACGGGAAACACCGGGGAGCTGTTTTTT.

The rearrangement links TRBV9 to TRBJ1-6; TRBD1 agrees at 8 bases. V lost 4 bases and J lost 4; bases outside the gene matches: 7. CDR3 size: 16 residues. The germline gives CDR1 SGDLS, CDR2 YYNGEE. CDR3 bases: TGTGCCAGCAGCTCCGGGTACAGGGGGTATAATTCACCCCTCCACTTT. Protein product: CASSSGYRGYNSPLHF.

J is TRBJ1-1 and V is TRBV9; 7 bases line up with TRBD1. Germline V lookup: CDR1 SGDLS, CDR2 YYNGEE. This CDR3 is 13 amino acids long. The V and J ends lost 1 base and 5 bases, in that order; junction bases with no gene match: 2. The CDR3 reads CASSVQGETEAFF. Here the CDR3 DNA reads TGTGCCAGCAGCGTACAGGGGGAAACTGAAGCTTTCTTT.

The chain employs TRBV25-1 and TRBJ1-2, with unresolved D. The CDR3 length is 15 residues. Deletions cut 3 bases from V and 7 bases from J, with 18 bases between. Germline assignment: CDR1 MGHDK and CDR2 SYGVNS. In DNA form, the CDR3 reads TGTGCCAGCAGTGAGTCTTTCGGCGGTTTCGGTGGCTACACCTTC. It specifies CASSESFGGFGGYTF.

The rearrangement uses TRBV5-1 and TRBJ1-1; D is unresolved. The CDR3 totals 14 residues. Germline CDR1 SGHRS, CDR2 YFSETQ. Trimming removed 0 bases at V and 5 bases at J, with 11 bases between. This CDR3 reads CASSLDGTTTEAFF. The CDR3 region has the DNA TGCGCCAGCAGCTTGGATGGTACGACTACTGAAGCTTTCTTT.

This chain's CDR3 is CASSLGLDYEQYF. In DNA form, the CDR3 reads TGCGCCAGCAGCTTGGGACTAGACTACGAGCAGTACTTC. The chain has TRBV5-1 and TRBJ2-7; D may be TRBD2 (6 bases). The CDR3 contains 13 residues. V lost 0 bases, J lost 3 bases, and 7 bases lay in between. The germline gives CDR1 SGHRS, CDR2 YFSETQ.

The J gene is TRBJ2-5, the V gene TRBV11-3; TRBD2 matches 7 bases. Germline V gene data show CDR1 as SGHNT and CDR2 as YENEEA. The CDR3 has 14 residues. V was clipped by 1 base and J by 4 bases; unmatched bases: 3. The CDR3 region has the DNA TGTGCCAGCAGCTTAGTGGCTAGCGGAGAGACCCAGTACTTC. Translated: CASSLVASGETQYF. Variable domain in full (rest from reference TRBV11-3 and TRBJ2-5): EAGVVQSPRYKIIEKKQPVAFWCNPISGHNTLYWYLQNLGQGPELLIRYENEEAVDDSQLPKDRFSAERLKGVDSTLKIQPAELGDSAVYLCASSLVASGETQYFGPGTRLLVL.

The V call is TRBV7-3, the J call TRBJ2-1, with 7 positions matching TRBD2. Germline lookup yields CDR1 SGHTA and CDR2 FQGTGA. There are 13 residues in the CDR3. V gave up 3 bases and J gave up 9 bases; unmatched junction bases: 5. CDR3 amino acids: CASSFLGEGEQFF. CDR3 coding DNA: TGTGCCAGCAGCTTCTTAGGGGAGGGTGAGCAGTTCTTC.

This chain connects TRBV9 to TRBJ1-4; 8 bases fit TRBD1. Germline trimming cut 4 bases from V and 8 bases from J; bases unmatched to any gene: 7. The CDR3 is 14 residues long. Germline CDR1 reads SGDLS; CDR2 reads YYNGEE. CDR3 in DNA: TGTGCCAGCAGCTCGACAGGGGCGGGGGAAAAACTGTTTTTT. Protein sequence: CASSSTGAGEKLFF.

The table lists this clone with a few counts. The chain uses TRBV5-1 and TRBJ1-2; a possible D gene is TRBD1 (5 bases). CDR3 length: 15 residues. V was trimmed by 2 bases and J by 4 bases, leaving 15 bases between them. Germline V gene sequence: CDR1 SGHRS, CDR2 YFSETQ. The CDR3 DNA is TGCGCCAGCAGCTTTATGGGGGGAACCGGCTATGGCTACACCTTC. Its translation: CASSFMGGTGYGYTF.

This clone has more than one count but fewer than ten. The chain employs TRBV25-1 and TRBJ2-7, with D possibly TRBD2 on 5 matching bases. Trimming stripped 6 bases from V and 6 bases from J, with 9 bases between. The germline gives CDR1 MGHDK, CDR2 SYGVNS. This CDR3 is 11 amino acids long. CDR3 protein: CASSRGFEQYF. The CDR3 nucleotides are TGTGCCAGCAGCAGAGGGTTCGAGCAGTACTTC.

This clone was seen only a few times. The gene calls are TRBV27 and TRBJ1-2; D unclear. Deletions cut 4 bases from V and 8 bases from J, with 11 bases between. The CDR3 spans 12 residues. Looked up from germline, CDR1 is MNHEY and CDR2 is SMNVEV (reference sequence). The CDR3 is CASSSGNRGYTF. The DNA for the CDR3 is TGTGCCAGCAGTTCCGGGAACCGGGGCTACACCTTC.

Details on this clone: The sample holds other DNA sequences that translate to the same CDR3. The chain has TRBV5-1 and TRBJ1-3; no clear D. Per the germline V gene, CDR1 is SGHRS and CDR2 is YFSETQ. V was trimmed by 0 bases and J by 3 bases, leaving 10 bases between them. This CDR3 comprises 15 residues. The chain's CDR3 is CASSLAGGDGNTIYF. CDR3 in DNA: TGCGCCAGCAGCTTGGCCGGCGGCGATGGAAACACCATATATTTT.

In the case of this clone: Its ends do not fully match the called genes, so a read error is possible. V gene TRBV13 combines with J gene TRBJ1-1, with 7 bases lining up with TRBD1. CDR1 and CDR2 (germline): PRHDT, FYEKMQ (reference sequence). CDR3 length equals 14 residues. The CDR3 is CASSLGDRAAEAFF. CDR3 sequence (DNA): TGTGCCAGCAGCCTAGGCGACAGGGCGGCTGAAGCTTTCTTT.

This clone was seen only a few times. V gene TRBV10-3 combines with J gene TRBJ1-5; 12 bases are a match to TRBD1. Germline V gene lookup returns CDR1 ENHRY and CDR2 SYGVKD. The CDR3 runs 17 residues. After removal of 6 bases from V and 1 base from J, the junction contained 7 bases not matched to a gene. The chain's CDR3 is CAISMGQGASSNQPQHF. The CDR3 nucleotides read TGTGCCATCAGCATGGGACAGGGGGCATCGAGCAATCAGCCCCAGCATTTT.

The chain links TRBV5-1 to TRBJ1-4; TRBD1 might be the D (6 bases). Per the germline V gene, CDR1 is SGHRS and CDR2 is YFSETQ. This CDR3 spans 15 amino acids. Trimming shortened V by 1 base and J by 3 bases, and 10 bases separated the two germline ends. This CDR3 is CASSLSQGSNEKLFF. The DNA of the CDR3 is TGCGCCAGCAGCTTGTCCCAGGGGTCTAATGAAAAACTGTTTTTT.

The chain uses TRBV3-1 (or the pseudogene TRBV3-2) and TRBJ2-1; 8 bases align to TRBD2. The trim removed 1 base at V and 4 bases at J, leaving 3 bases unmatched. This CDR3 spans 15 amino acids. In germline, CDR1 is LGHDT, CDR2 YNNKEL (reference sequence). In nucleotides, the CDR3 is TGTGCCAGCAGCCAAGGGAGCGGGAGATACAATGAGCAGTTCTTC. Residues: CASSQGSGRYNEQFF.